These 2 T cell receptor beta chains were all obtained from the same sample, sequenced in a study of CD8+ T cells in alopecia areata. In each case, RNA was isolated and then reverse transcribed into cDNA as the sequencing template. Measured with immunoSEQ multiplex PCR; TCRdb has only the in-frame clones, and not every one. This table holds roughly 150,000 clones, approximately 45% found once. The material sequenced was CD4+ T cells sorted from blood. The source is a human donor with alopecia areata.

The V call is TRBV7-3, the J call TRBJ2-5; TRBD1 matches 9 bases. V gave up 2 bases and J gave up 7 bases; unmatched junction bases: 2. The germline CDR1 and CDR2 sequences are SGHTA and FQGTGA. This CDR3 is built from 13 residues. DNA for the CDR3: TGTGCCAGCAGCTTAGGGACAGGGACGACCCAGTACTTC. This gives the protein CASSLGTGTTQYF.

In its sample, this clone was seen a few times. The rearrangement links TRBV29-1 to TRBJ2-1; TRBD2 matches 8 bases. The CDR3 is 13 residues long. The V and J ends lost 4 bases and 9 bases, in that order; junction bases with no gene match: 8. Per germline, CDR1 SQVTM and CDR2 ANQGSEA. CDR3 sequence reads: CSVAGRAHPEQFF. Written as DNA, the CDR3 is TGCAGCGTTGCCGGGAGGGCGCACCCTGAGCAGTTCTTC.